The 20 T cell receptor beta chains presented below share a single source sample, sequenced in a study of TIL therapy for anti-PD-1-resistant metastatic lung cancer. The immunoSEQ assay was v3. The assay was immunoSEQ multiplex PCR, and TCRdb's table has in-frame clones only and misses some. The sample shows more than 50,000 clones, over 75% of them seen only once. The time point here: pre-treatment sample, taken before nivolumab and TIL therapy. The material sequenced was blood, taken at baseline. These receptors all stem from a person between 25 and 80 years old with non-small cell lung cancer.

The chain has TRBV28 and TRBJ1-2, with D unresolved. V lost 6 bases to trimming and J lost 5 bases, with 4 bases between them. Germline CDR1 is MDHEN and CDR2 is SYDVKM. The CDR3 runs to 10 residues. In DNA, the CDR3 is TGTGCCAGCAGGGGGTATGGCTACACCTTC. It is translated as CASRGYGYTF.

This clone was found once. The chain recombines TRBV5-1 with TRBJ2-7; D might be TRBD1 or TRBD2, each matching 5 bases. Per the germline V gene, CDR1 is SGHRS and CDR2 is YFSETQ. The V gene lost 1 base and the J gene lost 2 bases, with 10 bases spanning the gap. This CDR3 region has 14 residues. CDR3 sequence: CASSLSPGPYEQYF. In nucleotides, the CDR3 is TGCGCCAGCAGCTTGAGTCCGGGACCCTACGAGCAGTACTTC. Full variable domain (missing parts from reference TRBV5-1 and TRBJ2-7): KAGVTQTPRYLIKTRGQQVTLSCSPISGHRSVSWYQQTPGQGLQFLFEYFSETQRNKGNFPGRFSGRQFSNSRSEMNVSTLELGDSALYLCASSLSPGPYEQYFGPGTRLTVT.

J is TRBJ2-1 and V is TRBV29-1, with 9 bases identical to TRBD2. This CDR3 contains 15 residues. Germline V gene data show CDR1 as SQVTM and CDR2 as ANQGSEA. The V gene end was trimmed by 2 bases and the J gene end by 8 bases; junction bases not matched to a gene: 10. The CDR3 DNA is TGCAGCGTTGAATCTGGGCGGGGGGGCAGGTATGAGCAGTTCTTC. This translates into CSVESGRGGRYEQFF.

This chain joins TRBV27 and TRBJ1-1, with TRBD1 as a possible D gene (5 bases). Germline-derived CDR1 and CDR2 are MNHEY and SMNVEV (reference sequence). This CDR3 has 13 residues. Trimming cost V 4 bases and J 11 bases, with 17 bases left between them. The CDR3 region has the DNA TGTGCCAGCAGTTCCTGGGACGGAACTCGGGCTTTCTTT. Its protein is CASSSWDGTRAFF.

CDR3 sequence reads: CASSGSPTGSGNTIYF. The CDR3 nucleotides read TGCGCCAGCAGCGGGAGCCCTACGGGCTCTGGAAACACCATATATTTT. The chain carries TRBV4-1 and TRBJ1-3; no definite D call. The CDR3 consists of 16 residues. In germline, CDR1 is MGHRA, CDR2 YSYEKL. Trimming took off 5 bases at V and 0 bases at J, with 14 bases between the two ends.

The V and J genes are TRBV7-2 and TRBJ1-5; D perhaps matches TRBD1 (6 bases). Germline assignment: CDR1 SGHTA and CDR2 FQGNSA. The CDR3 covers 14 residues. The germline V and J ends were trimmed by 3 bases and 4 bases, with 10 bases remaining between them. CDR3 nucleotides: TGTGCCAGCAGCTTGAGCAGGGGTAATCAGCCCCAGCATTTT. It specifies CASSLSRGNQPQHF.

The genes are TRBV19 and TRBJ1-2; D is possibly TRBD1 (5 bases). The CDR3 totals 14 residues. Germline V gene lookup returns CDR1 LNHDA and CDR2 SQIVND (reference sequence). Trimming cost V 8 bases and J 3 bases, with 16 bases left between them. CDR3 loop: CASQVNRGDYGYTF. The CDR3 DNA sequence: TGTGCCAGTCAGGTCAATAGGGGCGACTATGGCTACACCTTC.

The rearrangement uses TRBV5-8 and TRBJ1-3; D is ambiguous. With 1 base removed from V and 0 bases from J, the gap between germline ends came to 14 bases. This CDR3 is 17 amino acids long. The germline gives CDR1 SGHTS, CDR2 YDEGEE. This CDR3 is CASSLSGSFSSGNTIYF. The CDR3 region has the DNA TGTGCCAGCAGCTTGAGCGGTTCATTCAGCTCTGGAAACACCATATATTTT.

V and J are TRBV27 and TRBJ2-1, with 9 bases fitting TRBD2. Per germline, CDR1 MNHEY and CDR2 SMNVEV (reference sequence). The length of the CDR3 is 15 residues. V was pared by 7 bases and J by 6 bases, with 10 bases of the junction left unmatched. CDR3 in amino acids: CASTDWASGTNEQFF. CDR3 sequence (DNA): TGTGCCAGCACCGACTGGGCTAGCGGGACCAATGAGCAGTTCTTC.

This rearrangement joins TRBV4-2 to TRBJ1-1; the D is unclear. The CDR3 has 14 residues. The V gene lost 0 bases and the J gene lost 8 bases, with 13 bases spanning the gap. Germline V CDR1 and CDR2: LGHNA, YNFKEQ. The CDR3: CASSQDATAEEAFF. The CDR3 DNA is TGTGCCAGCAGCCAAGATGCAACCGCAGAGGAAGCTTTCTTT.

The CDR3 region has the DNA TGTGCCAGCAGTTCCCAACGAGCAGGGGGCTATGGCTACACCTTC. It encodes CASSSQRAGGYGYTF. This chain uses TRBV27 with TRBJ1-2; 7 bases fit TRBD1. J lost 4 bases, V lost 4 bases, and 9 bases had no gene match. The CDR3 extends over 15 amino acids. Germline CDR1 and CDR2: MNHEY and SMNVEV (reference sequence).

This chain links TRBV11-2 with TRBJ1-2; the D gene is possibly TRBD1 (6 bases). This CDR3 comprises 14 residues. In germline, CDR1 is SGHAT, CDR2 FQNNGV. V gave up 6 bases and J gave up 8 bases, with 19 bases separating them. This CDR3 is CASSLQGLSYGYTF. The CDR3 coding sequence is TGTGCCAGCAGTCTACAGGGACTCTCCTACGGCTACACCTTC.

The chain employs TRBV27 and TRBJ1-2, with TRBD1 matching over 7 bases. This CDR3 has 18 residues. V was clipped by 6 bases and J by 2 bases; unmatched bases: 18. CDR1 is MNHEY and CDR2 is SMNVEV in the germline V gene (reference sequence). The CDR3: CASRRIGQANNLNYGYTF. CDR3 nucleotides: TGTGCCAGCAGGAGAATAGGACAGGCTAATAATTTGAACTATGGCTACACCTTC.

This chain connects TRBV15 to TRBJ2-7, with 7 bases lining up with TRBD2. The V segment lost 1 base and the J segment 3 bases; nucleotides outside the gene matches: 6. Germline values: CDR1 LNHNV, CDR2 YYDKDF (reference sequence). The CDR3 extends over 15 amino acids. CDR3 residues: CATSRAPSGNYEQYF. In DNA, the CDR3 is TGTGCCACCAGCAGAGCACCCAGCGGGAACTACGAGCAGTACTTC.

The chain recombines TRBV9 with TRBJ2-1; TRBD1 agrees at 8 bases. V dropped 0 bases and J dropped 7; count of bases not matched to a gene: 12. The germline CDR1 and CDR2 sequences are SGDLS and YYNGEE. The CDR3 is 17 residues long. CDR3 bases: TGTGCCAGCAGCGTAGGCCCTCCCCAGGGGGCTGATAATGAGCAGTTCTTC. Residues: CASSVGPPQGADNEQFF.

In nucleotides, the CDR3 is TGTGCCAGCAGTGCACTAGCGGGCGCCTACGAGCAGTACTTC. Translating it yields CASSALAGAYEQYF. The rearrangement joins TRBV6-4 to TRBJ2-7; 9 bases are a match to TRBD2. The CDR3 sequence is 14 residues long. CDR1 MRHNA and CDR2 SNTAGT come from the germline V gene. V trimming: 4 bases; J trimming: 2 bases; junction bases outside the gene matches: 3.

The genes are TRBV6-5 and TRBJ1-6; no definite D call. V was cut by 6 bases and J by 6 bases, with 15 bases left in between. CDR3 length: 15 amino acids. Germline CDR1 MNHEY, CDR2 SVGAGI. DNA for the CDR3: TGTGCCAGCAGCTTATTTACAGCGTCTAATTCACCCCTCCACTTT. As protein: CASSLFTASNSPLHF.

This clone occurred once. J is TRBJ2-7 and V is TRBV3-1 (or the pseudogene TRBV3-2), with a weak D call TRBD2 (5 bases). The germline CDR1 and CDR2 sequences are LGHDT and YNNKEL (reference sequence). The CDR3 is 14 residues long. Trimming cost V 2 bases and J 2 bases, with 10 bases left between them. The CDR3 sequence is CASSQWTGTYEQYF. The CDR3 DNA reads TGTGCCAGCAGCCAATGGACTGGAACCTACGAGCAGTACTTC.

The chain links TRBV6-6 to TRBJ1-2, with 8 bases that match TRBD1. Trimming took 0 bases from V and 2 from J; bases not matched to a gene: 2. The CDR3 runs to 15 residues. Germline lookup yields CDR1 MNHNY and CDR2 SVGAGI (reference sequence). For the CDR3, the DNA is TGTGCCAGCAGTTACTCCACAGGGGGGAACTATGGCTACACCTTC. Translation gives CASSYSTGGNYGYTF.

In DNA form, the CDR3 reads TGTGCCAGTAGTCTAACAGGGGGCGCGCACTATGGCTACACCTTC. Its protein is CASSLTGGAHYGYTF. The chain has TRBV19 and TRBJ1-2, with TRBD1 identical over 9 bases. The junction had 7 bases not matched to a gene; V was cut back by 5 bases and J by 3 bases. Germline values: CDR1 LNHDA, CDR2 SQIVND (reference sequence). The CDR3 runs 15 residues.